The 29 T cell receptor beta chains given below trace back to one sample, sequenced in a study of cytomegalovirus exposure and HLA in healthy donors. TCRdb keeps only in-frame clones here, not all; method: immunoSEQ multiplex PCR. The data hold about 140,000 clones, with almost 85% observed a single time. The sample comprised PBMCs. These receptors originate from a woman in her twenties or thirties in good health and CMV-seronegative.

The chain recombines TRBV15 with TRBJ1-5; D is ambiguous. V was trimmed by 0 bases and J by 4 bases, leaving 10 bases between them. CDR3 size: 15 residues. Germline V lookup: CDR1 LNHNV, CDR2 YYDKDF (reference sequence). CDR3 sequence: CATSRDGEDNQPQHF. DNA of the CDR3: TGTGCCACCAGCAGAGATGGGGAGGATAATCAGCCCCAGCATTTT.

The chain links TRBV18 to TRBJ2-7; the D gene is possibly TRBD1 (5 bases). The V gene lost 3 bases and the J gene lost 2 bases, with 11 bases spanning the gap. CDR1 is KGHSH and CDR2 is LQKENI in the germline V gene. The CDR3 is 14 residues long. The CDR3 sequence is CASSPGPETYEQYF. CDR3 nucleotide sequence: TGTGCCAGCTCACCGGGGCCCGAGACCTACGAGCAGTACTTC.

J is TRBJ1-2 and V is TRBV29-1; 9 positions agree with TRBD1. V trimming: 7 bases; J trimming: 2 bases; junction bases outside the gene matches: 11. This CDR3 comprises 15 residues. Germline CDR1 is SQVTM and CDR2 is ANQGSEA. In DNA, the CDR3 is TGCAGCGCCGGAGAGAACAGGGGGCTGAACTATGGCTACACCTTC. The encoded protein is CSAGENRGLNYGYTF.

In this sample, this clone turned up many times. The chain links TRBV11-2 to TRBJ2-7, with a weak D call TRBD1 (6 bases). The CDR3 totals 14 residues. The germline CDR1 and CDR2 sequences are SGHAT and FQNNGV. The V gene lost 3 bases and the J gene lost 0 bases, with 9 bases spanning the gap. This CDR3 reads CASSFPGHSYEQYF. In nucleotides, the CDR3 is TGTGCCAGCAGCTTCCCGGGACACTCCTACGAGCAGTACTTC.

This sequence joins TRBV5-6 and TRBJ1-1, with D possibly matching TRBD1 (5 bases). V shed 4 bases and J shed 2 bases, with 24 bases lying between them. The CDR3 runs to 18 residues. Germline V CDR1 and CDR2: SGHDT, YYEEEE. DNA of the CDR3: TGTGCCAGCAGCAAAAATCTATGGAGGGGTCATAGAAACACTGAAGCTTTCTTT. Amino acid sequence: CASSKNLWRGHRNTEAFF. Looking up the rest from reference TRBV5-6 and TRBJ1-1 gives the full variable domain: DAGVTQSPTHLIKTRGQQVTLRCSPKSGHDTVSWYQQALGQGPQFIFQYYEEEERQRGNFPDRFSGHQFPNYSSELNVNALLLGDSALYLCASSKNLWRGHRNTEAFFGQGTRLTVV.

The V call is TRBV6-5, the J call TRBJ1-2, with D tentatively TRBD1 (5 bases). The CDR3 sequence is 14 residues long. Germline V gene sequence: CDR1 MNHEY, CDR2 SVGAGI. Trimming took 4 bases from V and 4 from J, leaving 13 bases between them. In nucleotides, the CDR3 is TGTGCCAGCAGTTTCCTTCGGGACTTCTATGGCTACACCTTC. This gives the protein CASSFLRDFYGYTF.

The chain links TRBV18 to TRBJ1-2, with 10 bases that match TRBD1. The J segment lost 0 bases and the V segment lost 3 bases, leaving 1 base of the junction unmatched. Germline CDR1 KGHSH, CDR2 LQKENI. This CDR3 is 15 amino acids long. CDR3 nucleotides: TGTGCCAGCTCACCGGGACAGGGGTCTAACTATGGCTACACCTTC. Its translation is CASSPGQGSNYGYTF. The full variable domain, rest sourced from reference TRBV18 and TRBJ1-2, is NAGVMQNPRHLVRRRGQEARLRCSPMKGHSHVYWYRQLPEEGLKFMVYLQKENIIDESGMPKERFSAEFPKEGPSILRIQQVVRGDSAAYFCASSPGQGSNYGYTFGSGTRLTVV.

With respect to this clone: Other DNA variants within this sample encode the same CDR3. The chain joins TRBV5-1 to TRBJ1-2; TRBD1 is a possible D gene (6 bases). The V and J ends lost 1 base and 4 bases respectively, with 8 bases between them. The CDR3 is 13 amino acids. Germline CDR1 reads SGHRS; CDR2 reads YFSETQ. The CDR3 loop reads CASSLTGSYGYTF. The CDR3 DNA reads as TGCGCCAGCAGCTTGACAGGGAGCTATGGCTACACCTTC.

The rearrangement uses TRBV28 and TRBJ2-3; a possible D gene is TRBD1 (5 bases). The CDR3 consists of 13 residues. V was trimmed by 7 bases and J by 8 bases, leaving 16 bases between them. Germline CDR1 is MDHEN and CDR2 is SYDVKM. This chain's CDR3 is CASNNLLQVTQYF. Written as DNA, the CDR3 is TGTGCCAGCAATAACCTATTACAGGTTACGCAGTATTTT.

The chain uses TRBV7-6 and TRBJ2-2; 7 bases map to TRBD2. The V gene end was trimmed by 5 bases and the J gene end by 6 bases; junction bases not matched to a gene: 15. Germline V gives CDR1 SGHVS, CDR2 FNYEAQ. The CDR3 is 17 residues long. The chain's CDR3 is CASSPRGGLKGSGELFF. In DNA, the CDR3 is TGTGCCAGCAGCCCCCGGGGAGGGCTAAAGGGCTCCGGGGAGCTGTTTTTT.

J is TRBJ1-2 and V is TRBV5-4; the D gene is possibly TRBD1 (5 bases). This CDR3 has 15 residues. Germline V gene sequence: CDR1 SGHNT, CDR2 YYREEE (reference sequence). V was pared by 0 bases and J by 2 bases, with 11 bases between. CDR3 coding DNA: TGTGCCAGCAGCTTGGTATCAGGGTCAAACTATGGCTACACCTTC. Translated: CASSLVSGSNYGYTF.

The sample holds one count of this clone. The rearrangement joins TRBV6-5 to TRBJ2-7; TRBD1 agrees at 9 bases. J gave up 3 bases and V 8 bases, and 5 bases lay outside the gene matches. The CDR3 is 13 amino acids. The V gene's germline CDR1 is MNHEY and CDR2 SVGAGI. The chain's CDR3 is CASGPGQGYEQYF. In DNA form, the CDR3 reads TGTGCCAGCGGTCCGGGACAGGGCTACGAGCAGTACTTC.

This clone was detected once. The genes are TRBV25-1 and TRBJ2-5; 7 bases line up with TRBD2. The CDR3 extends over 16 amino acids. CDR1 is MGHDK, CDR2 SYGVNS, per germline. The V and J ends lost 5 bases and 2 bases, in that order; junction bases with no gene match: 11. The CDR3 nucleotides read TGTGCCAGCAGTCCCCTCGTGGGGGGGAGACAAGAGACCCAGTACTTC. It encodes CASSPLVGGRQETQYF.

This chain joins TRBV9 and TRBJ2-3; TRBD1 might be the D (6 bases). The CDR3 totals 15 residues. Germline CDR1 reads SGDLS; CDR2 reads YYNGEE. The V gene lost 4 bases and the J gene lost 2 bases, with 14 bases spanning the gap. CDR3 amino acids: CASSFGGRNTDTQYF. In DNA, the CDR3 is TGTGCCAGCAGCTTTGGGGGCAGGAACACAGATACGCAGTATTTT.

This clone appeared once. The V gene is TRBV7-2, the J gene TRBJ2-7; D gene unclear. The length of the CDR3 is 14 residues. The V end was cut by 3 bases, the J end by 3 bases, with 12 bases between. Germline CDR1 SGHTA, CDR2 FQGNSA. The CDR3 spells CASSFLPGDYEQYF. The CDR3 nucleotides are TGTGCCAGCAGCTTTCTTCCGGGTGACTACGAGCAGTACTTC.

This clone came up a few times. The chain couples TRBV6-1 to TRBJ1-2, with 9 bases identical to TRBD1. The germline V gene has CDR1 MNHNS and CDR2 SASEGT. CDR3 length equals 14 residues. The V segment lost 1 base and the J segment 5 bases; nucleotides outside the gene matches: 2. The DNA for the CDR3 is TGTGCCAGCAGTGAAGTGGACAGGGGTTATGGCTACACCTTC. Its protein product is CASSEVDRGYGYTF.

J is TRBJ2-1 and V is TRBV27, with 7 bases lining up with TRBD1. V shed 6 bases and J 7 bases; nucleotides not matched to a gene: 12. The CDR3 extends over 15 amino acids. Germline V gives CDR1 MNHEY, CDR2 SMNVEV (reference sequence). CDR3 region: CASRPTRKQGNEQFF. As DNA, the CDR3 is TGTGCCAGCAGACCAACTCGGAAACAGGGGAATGAGCAGTTCTTC.

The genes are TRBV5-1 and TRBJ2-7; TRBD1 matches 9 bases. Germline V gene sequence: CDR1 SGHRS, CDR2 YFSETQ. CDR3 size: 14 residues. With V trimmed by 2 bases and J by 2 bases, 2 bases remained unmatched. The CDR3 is CASSFGTGTYEQYF. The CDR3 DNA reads TGCGCCAGCAGCTTCGGGACAGGGACCTACGAGCAGTACTTC. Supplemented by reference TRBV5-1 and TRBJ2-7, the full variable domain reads KAGVTQTPRYLIKTRGQQVTLSCSPISGHRSVSWYQQTPGQGLQFLFEYFSETQRNKGNFPGRFSGRQFSNSRSEMNVSTLELGDSALYLCASSFGTGTYEQYFGPGTRLTVT.

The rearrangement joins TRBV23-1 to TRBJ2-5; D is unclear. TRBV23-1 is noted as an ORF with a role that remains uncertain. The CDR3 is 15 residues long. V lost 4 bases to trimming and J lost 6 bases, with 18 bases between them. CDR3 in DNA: TGCGCCAGCAGTCTCCGACCGCCCGTCAGGAAGACCCAGTACTTC. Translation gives CASSLRPPVRKTQYF.

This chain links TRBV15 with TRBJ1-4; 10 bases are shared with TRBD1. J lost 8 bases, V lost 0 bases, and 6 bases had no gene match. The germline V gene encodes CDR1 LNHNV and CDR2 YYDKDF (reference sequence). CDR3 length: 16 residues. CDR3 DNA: TGTGCCACCAGCAGAGATCGGGGACAGGGGAGGGAAAAACTGTTTTTT. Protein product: CATSRDRGQGREKLFF.

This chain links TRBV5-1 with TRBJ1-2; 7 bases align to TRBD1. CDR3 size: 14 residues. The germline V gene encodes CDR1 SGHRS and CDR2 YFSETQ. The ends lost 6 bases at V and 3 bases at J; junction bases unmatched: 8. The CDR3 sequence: CASKGAGLDYGYTF. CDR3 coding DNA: TGCGCCAGCAAGGGGGCAGGGCTTGACTATGGCTACACCTTC.

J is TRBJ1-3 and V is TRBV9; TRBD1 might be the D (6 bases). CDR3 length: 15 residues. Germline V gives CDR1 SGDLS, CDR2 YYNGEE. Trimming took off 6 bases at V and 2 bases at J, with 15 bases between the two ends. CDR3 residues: CASNSQGWAGNTIYF. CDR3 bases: TGTGCCAGCAACTCACAGGGCTGGGCTGGAAACACCATATATTTT.

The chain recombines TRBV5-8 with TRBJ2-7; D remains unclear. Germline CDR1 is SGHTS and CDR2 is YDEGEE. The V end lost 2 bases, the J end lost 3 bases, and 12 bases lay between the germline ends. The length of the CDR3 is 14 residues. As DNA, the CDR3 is TGTGCCAGCAGCTTTCCTAGTACCGACTACGAGCAGTACTTC. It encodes CASSFPSTDYEQYF.

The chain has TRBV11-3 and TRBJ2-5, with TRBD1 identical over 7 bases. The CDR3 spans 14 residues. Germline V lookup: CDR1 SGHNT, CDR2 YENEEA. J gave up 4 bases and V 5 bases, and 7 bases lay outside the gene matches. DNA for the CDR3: TGTGCCAGCAGCCCAGGGGGAGACCGAGAGACCCAGTACTTC. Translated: CASSPGGDRETQYF.

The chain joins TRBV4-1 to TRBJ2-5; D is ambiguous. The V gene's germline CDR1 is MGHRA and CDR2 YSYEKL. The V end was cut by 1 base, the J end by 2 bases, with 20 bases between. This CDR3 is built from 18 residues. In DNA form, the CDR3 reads TGCGCCAGCAGCCAAGGGCTTGCCGGCCACCCCGGGCAAGAGACCCAGTACTTC. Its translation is CASSQGLAGHPGQETQYF.

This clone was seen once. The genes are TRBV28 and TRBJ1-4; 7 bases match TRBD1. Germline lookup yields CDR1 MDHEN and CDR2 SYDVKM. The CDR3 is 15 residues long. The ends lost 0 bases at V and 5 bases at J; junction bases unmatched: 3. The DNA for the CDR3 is TGTGCCAGCAGTTTATGGGGGACAGCGAATGAAAAACTGTTTTTT. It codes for CASSLWGTANEKLFF.

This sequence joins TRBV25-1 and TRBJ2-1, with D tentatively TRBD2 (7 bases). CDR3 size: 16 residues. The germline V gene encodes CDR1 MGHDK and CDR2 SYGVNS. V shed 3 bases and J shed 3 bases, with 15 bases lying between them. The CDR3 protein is CASSDPAGANYNEQFF. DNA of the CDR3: TGTGCCAGCAGTGATCCTGCGGGGGCAAACTACAATGAGCAGTTCTTC.

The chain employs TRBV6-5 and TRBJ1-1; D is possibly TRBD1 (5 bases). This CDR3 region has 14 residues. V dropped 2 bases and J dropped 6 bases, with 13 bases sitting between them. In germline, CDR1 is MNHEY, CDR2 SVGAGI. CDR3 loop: CASSYLGPSAEAFF. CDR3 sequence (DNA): TGTGCCAGCAGTTACCTGGGGCCAAGCGCTGAAGCTTTCTTT.

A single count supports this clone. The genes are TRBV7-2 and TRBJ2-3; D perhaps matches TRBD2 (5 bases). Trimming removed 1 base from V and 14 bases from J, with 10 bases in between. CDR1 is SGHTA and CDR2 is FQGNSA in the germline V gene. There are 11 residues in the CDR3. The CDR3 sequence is CASSLGLSGYF. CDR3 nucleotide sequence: TGTGCCAGCAGCTTAGGACTATCAGGGTATTTT.